This TCR beta chain was obtained from a study of T cell responses to AZD1222 COVID-19 vaccine. Here immunoSEQ multiplex PCR was the method, and the copy in TCRdb shows in-frame clones only, minus some. The sample lists 90,000 to 100,000 clones, around 85% seen once, with about 4.5% in the top ten. This specimen consisted of peripheral blood, obtained 28 days after the second AZD1222 dose. This clonotype was obtained from an adult who received the AZD1222 COVID-19 vaccine.

In DNA form, the CDR3 reads TGTGCCAGCAGCTTATCCCCCACCTCCTACGAGCAGTACTTC. Translated: CASSLSPTSYEQYF. The chain employs TRBV11-2 and TRBJ2-7; D not resolved. Germline V gene lookup returns CDR1 SGHAT and CDR2 FQNNGV. The CDR3 consists of 14 residues. Between the trimmed V and J ends, which lost 2 bases and 0 bases, there was a span of 8 bases.